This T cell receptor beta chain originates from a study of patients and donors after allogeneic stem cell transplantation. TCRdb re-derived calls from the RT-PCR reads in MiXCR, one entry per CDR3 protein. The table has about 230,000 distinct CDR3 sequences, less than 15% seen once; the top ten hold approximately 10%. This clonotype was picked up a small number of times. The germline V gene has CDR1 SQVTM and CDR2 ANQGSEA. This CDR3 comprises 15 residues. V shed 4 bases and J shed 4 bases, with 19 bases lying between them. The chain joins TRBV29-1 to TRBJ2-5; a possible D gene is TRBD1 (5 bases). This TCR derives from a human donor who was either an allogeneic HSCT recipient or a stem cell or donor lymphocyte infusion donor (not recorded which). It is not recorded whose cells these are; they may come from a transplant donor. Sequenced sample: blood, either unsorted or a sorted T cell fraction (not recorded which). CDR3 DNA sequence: TGCAGCGTTGTCTTTGGTGGGGCGAGGAGAGAGACCCAGTACTTC. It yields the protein CSVVFGGARRETQYF.